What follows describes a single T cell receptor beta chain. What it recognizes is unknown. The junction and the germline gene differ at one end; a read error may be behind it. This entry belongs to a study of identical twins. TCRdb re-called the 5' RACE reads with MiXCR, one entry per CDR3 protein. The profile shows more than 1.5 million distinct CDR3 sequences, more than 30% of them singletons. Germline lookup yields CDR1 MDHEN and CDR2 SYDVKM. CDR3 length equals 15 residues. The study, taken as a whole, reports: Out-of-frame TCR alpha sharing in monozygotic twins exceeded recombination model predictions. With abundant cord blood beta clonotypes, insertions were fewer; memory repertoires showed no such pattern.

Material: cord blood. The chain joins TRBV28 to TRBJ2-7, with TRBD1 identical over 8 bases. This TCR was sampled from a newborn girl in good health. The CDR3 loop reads CASSPSGTGSCEQYF. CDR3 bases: TGTGCCAGCAGCCCCTCCGGGACAGGTTCCTGCGAGCAGTACTTC.